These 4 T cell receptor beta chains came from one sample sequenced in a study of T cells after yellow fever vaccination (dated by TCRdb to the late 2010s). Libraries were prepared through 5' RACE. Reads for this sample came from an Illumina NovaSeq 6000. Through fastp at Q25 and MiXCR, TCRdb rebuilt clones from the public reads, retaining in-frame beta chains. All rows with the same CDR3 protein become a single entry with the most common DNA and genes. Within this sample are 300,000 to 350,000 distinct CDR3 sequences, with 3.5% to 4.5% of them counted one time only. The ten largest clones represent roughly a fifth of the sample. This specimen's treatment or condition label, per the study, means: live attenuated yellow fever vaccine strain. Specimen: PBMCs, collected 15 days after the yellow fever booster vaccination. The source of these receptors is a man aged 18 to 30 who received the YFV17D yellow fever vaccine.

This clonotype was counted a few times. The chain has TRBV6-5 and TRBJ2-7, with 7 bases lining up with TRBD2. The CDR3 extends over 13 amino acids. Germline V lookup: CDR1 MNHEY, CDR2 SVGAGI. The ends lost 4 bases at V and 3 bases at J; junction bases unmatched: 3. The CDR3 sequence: CASSSAGDYEQYF. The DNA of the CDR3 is TGTGCCAGCAGTTCCGCGGGGGACTACGAGCAGTACTTC.

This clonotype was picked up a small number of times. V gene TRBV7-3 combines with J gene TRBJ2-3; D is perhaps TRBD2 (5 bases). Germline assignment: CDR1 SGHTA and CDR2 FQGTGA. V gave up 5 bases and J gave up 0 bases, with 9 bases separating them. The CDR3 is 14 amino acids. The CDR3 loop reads CASSPGSSTDTQYF. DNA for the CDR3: TGTGCCAGCAGCCCGGGATCTAGCACAGATACGCAGTATTTT.

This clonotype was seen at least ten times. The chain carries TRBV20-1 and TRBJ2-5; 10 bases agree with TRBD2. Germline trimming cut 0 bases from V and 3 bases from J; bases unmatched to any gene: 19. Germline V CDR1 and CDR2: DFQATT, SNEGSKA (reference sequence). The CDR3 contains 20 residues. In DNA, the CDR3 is TGCAGTGCTAGAGAGGGAATGGGGCCTGCCCAGCGGGGGGGGAAAGAGACCCAGTACTTC. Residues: CSAREGMGPAQRGGKETQYF.

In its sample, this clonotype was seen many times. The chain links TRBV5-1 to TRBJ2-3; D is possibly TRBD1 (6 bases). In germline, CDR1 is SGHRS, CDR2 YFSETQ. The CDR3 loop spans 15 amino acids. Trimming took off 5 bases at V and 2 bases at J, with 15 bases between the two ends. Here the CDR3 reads CASRNGTNPTDTQYF. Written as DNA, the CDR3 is TGCGCCAGCAGGAACGGGACAAATCCCACAGATACGCAGTATTTT.